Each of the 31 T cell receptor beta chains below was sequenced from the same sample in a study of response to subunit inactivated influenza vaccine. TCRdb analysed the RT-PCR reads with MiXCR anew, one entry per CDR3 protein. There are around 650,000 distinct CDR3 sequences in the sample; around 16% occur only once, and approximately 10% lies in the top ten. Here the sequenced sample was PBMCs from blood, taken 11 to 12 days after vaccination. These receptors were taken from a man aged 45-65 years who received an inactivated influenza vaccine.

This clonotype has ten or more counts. The CDR3 spells CASSFSQGDTQYF. The CDR3 DNA reads as TGTGCCAGCAGTTTTTCCCAGGGGGATACGCAGTATTTT. The chain couples TRBV28 to TRBJ2-3, with D perhaps TRBD1 (6 bases). The CDR3 extends over 13 amino acids. Germline V gene sequence: CDR1 MDHEN, CDR2 SYDVKM. Trimming left V 3 bases short and J 6 bases short, with 10 bases between.

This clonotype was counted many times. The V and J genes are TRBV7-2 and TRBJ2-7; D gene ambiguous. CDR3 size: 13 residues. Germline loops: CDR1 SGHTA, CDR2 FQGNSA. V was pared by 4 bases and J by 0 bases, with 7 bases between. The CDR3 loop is CASSSRASYEQYF. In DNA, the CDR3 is TGTGCCAGCAGCTCCCGGGCCTCCTACGAGCAGTACTTC. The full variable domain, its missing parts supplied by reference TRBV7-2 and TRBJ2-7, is GAGVSQSPSNKVTEKGKDVELRCDPISGHTALYWYRQSLGQGLEFLIYFQGNSAPDKSGLPSDRFSAERTGGSVSTLTIQRTQQEDSAVYLCASSSRASYEQYFGPGTRLTVT.

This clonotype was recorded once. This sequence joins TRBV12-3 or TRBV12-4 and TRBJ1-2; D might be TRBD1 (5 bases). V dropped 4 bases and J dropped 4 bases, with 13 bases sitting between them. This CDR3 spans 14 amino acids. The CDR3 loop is CASSSGWGTYGYTF. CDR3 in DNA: TGTGCCAGCAGTTCCGGGTGGGGGACCTATGGCTACACCTTC.

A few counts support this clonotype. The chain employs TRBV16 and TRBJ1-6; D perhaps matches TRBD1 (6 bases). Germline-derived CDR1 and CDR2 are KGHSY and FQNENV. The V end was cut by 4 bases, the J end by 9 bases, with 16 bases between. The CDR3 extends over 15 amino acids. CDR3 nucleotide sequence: TGTGCCAGCAGCCGGACCGGGACACAAAGTTCACCCCTCCACTTT. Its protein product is CASSRTGTQSSPLHF.

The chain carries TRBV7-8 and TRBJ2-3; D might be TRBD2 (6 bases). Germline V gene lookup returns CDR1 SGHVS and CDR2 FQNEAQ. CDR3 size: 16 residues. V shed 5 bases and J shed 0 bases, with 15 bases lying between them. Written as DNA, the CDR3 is TGTGCCAGCAGCCTTTGGCCTGGGAGGAGCACAGATACGCAGTATTTT. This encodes CASSLWPGRSTDTQYF.

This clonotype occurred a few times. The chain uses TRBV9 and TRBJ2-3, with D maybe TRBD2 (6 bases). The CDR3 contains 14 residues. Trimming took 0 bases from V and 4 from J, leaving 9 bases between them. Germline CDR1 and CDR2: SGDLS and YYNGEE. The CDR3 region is CASSVGLVADTQYF. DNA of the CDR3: TGTGCCAGCAGCGTAGGACTAGTCGCAGATACGCAGTATTTT.

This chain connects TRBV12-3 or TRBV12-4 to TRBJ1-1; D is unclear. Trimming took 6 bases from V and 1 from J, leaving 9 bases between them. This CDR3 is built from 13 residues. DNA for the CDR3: TGTGCCAGCAGCCCCCCTGCGAACACTGAAGCTTTCTTT. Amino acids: CASSPPANTEAFF.

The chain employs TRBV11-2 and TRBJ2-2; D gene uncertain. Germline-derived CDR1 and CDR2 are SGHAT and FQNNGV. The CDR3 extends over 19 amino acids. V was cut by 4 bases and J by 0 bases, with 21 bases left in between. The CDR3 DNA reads TGTGCCAGCAGCTCATTATACCCCGGATGGCGGTCGAACACCGGGGAGCTGTTTTTT. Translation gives CASSSLYPGWRSNTGELFF.

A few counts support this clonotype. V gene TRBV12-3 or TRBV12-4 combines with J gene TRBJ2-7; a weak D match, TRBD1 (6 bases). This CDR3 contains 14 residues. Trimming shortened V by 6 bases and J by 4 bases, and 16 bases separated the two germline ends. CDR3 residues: CASSLHRASYEQYF. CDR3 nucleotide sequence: TGTGCCAGCAGCCTCCACAGGGCAAGTTACGAGCAGTACTTC.

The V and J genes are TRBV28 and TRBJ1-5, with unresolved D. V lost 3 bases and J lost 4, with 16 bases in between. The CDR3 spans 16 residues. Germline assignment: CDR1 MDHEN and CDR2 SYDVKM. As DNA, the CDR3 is TGTGCCAGCAGTTTCAGGTCCCTAGGAAGGAATCAGCCCCAGCATTTT. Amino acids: CASSFRSLGRNQPQHF.

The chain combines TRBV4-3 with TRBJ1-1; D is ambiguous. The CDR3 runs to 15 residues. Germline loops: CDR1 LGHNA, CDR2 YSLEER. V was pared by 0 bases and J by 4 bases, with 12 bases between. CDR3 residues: CASSQEWDDRTEAFF. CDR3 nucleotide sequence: TGCGCCAGCAGCCAAGAATGGGATGATCGCACTGAAGCTTTCTTT.

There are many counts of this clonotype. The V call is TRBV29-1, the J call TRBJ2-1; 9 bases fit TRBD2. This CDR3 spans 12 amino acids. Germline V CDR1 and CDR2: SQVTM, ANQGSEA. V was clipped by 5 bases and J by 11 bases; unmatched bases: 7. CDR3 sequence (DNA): TGCAGCGTTCCCATGGGGACTAGCAAGCAGTTCTTC. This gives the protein CSVPMGTSKQFF.

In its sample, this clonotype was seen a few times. The CDR3 reads CASSLDAYNEQFF. The CDR3 nucleotides read TGTGCCAGCAGCTTAGACGCTTACAATGAGCAGTTCTTC. This chain uses TRBV7-9 with TRBJ2-1, with D unclear. Trimming removed 1 base at V and 4 bases at J, with 5 bases between. Germline loops: CDR1 SEHNR, CDR2 FQNEAQ (reference sequence). This CDR3 region has 13 residues.

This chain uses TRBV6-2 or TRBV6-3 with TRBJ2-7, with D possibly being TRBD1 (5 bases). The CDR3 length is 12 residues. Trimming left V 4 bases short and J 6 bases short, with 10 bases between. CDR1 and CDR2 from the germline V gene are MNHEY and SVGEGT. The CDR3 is CASSSTVAEQYF. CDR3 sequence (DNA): TGTGCCAGCAGTTCGACAGTCGCCGAGCAGTACTTC.

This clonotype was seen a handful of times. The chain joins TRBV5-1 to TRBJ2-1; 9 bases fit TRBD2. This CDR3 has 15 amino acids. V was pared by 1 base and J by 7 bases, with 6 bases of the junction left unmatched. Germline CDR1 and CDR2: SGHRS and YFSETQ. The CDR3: CASSLRREGRNEQFF. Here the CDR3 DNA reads TGCGCCAGCAGCTTGAGGCGGGAGGGCAGGAATGAGCAGTTCTTC. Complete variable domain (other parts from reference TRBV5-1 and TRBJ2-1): KAGVTQTPRYLIKTRGQQVTLSCSPISGHRSVSWYQQTPGQGLQFLFEYFSETQRNKGNFPGRFSGRQFSNSRSEMNVSTLELGDSALYLCASSLRREGRNEQFFGPGTRLTVL.

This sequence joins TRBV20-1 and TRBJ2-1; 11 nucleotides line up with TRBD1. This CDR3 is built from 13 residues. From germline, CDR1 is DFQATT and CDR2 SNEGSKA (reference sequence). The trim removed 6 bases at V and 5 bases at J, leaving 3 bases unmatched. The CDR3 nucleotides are TGCAGTGCCCAGGACAGGGGGCACAATGAGCAGTTCTTC. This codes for CSAQDRGHNEQFF.

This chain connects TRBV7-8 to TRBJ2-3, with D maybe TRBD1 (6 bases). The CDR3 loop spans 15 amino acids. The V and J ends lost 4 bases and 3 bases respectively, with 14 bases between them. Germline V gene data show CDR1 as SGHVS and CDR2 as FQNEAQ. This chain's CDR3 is CASSYPGQTTDTQYF. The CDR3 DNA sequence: TGTGCCAGCAGCTATCCGGGACAAACTACAGATACGCAGTATTTT.

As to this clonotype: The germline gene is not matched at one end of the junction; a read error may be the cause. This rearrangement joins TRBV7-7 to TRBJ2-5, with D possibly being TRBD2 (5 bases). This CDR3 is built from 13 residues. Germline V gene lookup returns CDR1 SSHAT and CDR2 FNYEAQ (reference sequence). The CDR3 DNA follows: TGTGCTAGCAGCGAGCGGCCTTTGGGGACCCAGTACTTC. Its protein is CASSERPLGTQYF.

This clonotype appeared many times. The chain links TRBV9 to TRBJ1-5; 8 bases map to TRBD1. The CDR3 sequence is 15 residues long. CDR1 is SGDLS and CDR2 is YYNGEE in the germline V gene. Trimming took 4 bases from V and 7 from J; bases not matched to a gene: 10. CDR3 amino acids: CASSPRTGLGQPQHF. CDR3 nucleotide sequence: TGTGCCAGCAGCCCCAGGACAGGGTTAGGCCAGCCCCAGCATTTT.

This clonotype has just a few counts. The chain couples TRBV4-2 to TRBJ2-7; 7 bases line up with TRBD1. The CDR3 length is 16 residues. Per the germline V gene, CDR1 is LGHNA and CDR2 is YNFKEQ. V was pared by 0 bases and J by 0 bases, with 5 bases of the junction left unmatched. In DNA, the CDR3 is TGTGCCAGCAGCCAAGATGGAAAGGGGGCCTCCTACGAGCAGTACTTC. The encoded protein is CASSQDGKGASYEQYF.

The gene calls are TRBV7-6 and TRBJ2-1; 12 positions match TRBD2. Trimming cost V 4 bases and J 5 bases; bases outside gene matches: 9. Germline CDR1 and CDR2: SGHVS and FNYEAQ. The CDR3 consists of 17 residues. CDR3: CASSSLRSSGRDNEQFF. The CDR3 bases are TGTGCCAGCAGCTCCCTTCGGTCTAGCGGGAGGGACAATGAGCAGTTCTTC.

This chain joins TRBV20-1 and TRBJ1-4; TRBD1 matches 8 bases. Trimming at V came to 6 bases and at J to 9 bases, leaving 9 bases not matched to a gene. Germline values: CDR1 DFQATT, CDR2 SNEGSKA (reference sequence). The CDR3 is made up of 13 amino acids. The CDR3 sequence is CSANRDRRQKLFF. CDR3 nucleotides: TGCAGTGCAAACCGGGACAGGAGGCAAAAACTGTTTTTT.

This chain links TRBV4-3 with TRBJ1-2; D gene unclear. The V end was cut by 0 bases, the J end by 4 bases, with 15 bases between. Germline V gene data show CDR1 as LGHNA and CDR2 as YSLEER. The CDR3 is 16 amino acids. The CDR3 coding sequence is TGCGCCAGCAGCCAAGATTGGAACCTCGGTAGCTATGGCTACACCTTC. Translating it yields CASSQDWNLGSYGYTF.

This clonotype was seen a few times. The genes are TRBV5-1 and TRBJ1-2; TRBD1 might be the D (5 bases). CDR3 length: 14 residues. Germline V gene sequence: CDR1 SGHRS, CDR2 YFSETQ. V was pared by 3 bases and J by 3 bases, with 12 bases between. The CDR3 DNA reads TGCGCCAGCAGCTCAACTGGGACCGACTATGGCTACACCTTC. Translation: CASSSTGTDYGYTF.

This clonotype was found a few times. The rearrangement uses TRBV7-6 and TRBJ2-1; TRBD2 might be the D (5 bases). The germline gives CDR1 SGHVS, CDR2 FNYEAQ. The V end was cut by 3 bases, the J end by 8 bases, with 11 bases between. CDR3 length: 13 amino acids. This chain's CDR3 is CASSFLNGDEQFF. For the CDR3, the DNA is TGTGCCAGCAGCTTCCTTAACGGGGATGAGCAGTTCTTC.

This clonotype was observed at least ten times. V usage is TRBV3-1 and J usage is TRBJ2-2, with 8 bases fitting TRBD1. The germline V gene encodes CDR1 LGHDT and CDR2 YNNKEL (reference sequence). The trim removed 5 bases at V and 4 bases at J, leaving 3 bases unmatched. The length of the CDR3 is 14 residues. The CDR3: CASSSTGATGELFF. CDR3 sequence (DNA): TGTGCCAGCAGCTCGACAGGGGCCACCGGGGAGCTGTTTTTT.

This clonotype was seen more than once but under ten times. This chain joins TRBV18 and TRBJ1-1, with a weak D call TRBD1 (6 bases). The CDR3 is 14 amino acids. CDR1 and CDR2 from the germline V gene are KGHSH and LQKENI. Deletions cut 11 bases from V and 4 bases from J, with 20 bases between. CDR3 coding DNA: TGTGCCGGGGGCTCAGGGTATTCGAGCACTGAAGCTTTCTTT. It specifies CAGGSGYSSTEAFF.

The CDR3 reads CASRLRTESNEQFF. The CDR3 region has the DNA TGCGCCAGCAGACTCCGGACAGAATCCAATGAGCAGTTCTTC. This chain uses TRBV5-1 with TRBJ2-1; maybe TRBD1 (6 bases). Trimming took 5 bases from V and 6 from J, leaving 15 bases between them. The CDR3 has 14 amino acids. The germline V gene has CDR1 SGHRS and CDR2 YFSETQ. The whole variable domain, filled in from reference TRBV5-1 and TRBJ2-1, reads KAGVTQTPRYLIKTRGQQVTLSCSPISGHRSVSWYQQTPGQGLQFLFEYFSETQRNKGNFPGRFSGRQFSNSRSEMNVSTLELGDSALYLCASRLRTESNEQFFGPGTRLTVL.

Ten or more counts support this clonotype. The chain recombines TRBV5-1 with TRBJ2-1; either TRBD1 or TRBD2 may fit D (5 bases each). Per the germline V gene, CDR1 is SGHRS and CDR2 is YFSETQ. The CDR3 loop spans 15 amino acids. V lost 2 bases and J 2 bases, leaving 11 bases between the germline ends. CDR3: CASSLTGTAYNEQFF. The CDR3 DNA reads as TGCGCCAGCAGCTTAACCGGGACGGCCTACAATGAGCAGTTCTTC.

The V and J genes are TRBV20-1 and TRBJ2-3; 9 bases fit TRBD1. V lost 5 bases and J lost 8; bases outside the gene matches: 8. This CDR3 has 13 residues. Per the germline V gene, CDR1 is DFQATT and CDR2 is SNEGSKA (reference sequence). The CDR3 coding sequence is TGCAGTGCTTGGGACAGGGAGGGGGGTACGCAGTATTTT. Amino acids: CSAWDREGGTQYF.

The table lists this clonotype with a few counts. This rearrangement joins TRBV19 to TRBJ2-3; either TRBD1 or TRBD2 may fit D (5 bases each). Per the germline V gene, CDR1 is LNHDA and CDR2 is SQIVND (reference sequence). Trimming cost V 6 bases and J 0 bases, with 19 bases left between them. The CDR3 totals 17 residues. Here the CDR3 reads CASSATRDVYSTDTQYF. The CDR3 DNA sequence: TGTGCCAGTAGCGCGACCCGGGACGTTTATAGCACAGATACGCAGTATTTT.